This record looks at one TCR beta chain sequence and its context. This sample was included in a study of cytomegalovirus exposure and HLA in healthy donors. Method: immunoSEQ multiplex PCR; TCRdb's copy keeps in-frame clones and lacks some. The repertoire includes 95,000 to 150,000 clones, around 87% of them detected once, and just under 6.5% sits in the top ten. The CDR3 has 15 amino acids. The J segment lost 7 bases and the V segment lost 6 bases, leaving 14 bases of the junction unmatched. CDR1 SGHNT and CDR2 YENEEA come from the germline V gene. Sequencing was done on a sample of PBMCs. The chain combines TRBV11-3 with TRBJ2-7, with 8 positions matching TRBD1. This clonotype originated in a woman aged 18-29 years in good health and CMV-seropositive. CDR3 nucleotides: TGTGCCAGCAGATCACCAGGGGGCTCTAAGGGTGAGCAGTACTTC. This sequence encodes CASRSPGGSKGEQYF.